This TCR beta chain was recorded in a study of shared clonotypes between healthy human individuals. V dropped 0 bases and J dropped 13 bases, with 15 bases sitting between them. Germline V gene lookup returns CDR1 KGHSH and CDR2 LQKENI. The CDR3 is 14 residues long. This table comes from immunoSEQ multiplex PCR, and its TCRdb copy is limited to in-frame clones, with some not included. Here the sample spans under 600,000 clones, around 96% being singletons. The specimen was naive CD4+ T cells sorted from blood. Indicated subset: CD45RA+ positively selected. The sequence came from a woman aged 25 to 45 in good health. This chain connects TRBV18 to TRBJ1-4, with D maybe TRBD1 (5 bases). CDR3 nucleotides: TGTGCCAGCTCACCACCGGGTCAGGAAGGGGTACTGTTTTTT. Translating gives CASSPPGQEGVLFF.